Presented here are 31 T cell receptor beta chains from one specimen sequenced in a study of T cells in Graves' hyperthyroidism and ophthalmopathy. There were TCR beta CDR3 regions amplified from RNA transcripts. An initial round of RT-PCR targeting the TCR CDR3 relied on the HTBI primer set. TCRdb itself ran the multiplex PCR reads through MiXCR, one entry per CDR3 protein. Seen here are a few hundred thousand distinct CDR3 sequences, roughly 14% observed once, and the top ten hold roughly 6.6%. Specimen: blood. All receptors derive from a woman aged 25 to 39 with Graves' hyperthyroidism.

In this sample, this clonotype turned up many times. This chain links TRBV5-1 with TRBJ2-1, with 13 bases matching TRBD2. The CDR3 is 16 amino acids. In germline, CDR1 is SGHRS, CDR2 YFSETQ. J was trimmed by 5 bases and V by 5 bases; bases with no gene match: 7. The DNA of the CDR3 is TGCGCCAGCAGTCGGACTAGCGGGAGAGGCAACAATGAGCAGTTCTTC. This encodes CASSRTSGRGNNEQFF.

The sample holds many counts of this clonotype. The V gene is TRBV28, the J gene TRBJ2-7; 9 bases are shared with TRBD2. J was trimmed by 2 bases and V by 5 bases; bases with no gene match: 7. The CDR3 has 15 residues. Looked up from germline, CDR1 is MDHEN and CDR2 is SYDVKM. CDR3 amino acids: CASSLLAGQTYEQYF. CDR3 coding DNA: TGTGCCAGCAGTCTCCTAGCGGGACAGACCTACGAGCAGTACTTC.

The rearrangement links TRBV10-3 to TRBJ2-5; 9 bases fit TRBD1. Germline V gene sequence: CDR1 ENHRY, CDR2 SYGVKD. The CDR3 contains 13 residues. Trimming removed 8 bases from V and 4 bases from J; junction bases left unmatched: 5. This CDR3 is CAIGTGQLETQYF. CDR3 bases: TGTGCCATCGGGACAGGGCAGCTAGAGACCCAGTACTTC.

This clonotype was counted only a few times. The V and J genes are TRBV19 and TRBJ2-2; no firm D call. Germline lookup yields CDR1 LNHDA and CDR2 SQIVND (reference sequence). V was shortened by 5 bases and J by 7 bases, with 20 bases between the two germline ends. This CDR3 has 16 amino acids. CDR3 nucleotides: TGTGCCAGTAGTCCGGGTTCTAGTGGATTCGGCGGGGAGCTGTTTTTT. Protein sequence: CASSPGSSGFGGELFF.

At least ten counts were recorded for this clonotype. V and J are TRBV6-1 and TRBJ1-5, with 7 bases aligning to TRBD1. The CDR3 loop spans 15 amino acids. V was clipped by 5 bases and J by 1 base; unmatched bases: 5. Germline loops: CDR1 MNHNS, CDR2 SASEGT. The DNA of the CDR3 is TGTGCCAGCAGTTATCCAGGGGGAAGCAATCAGCCCCAGCATTTT. Its translation: CASSYPGGSNQPQHF.

This clonotype was seen at least ten times. This chain connects TRBV28 to TRBJ2-2; tentative D call: TRBD2 (5 bases). V lost 6 bases and J 5 bases, leaving 16 bases between the germline ends. The CDR3 consists of 15 residues. CDR1 is MDHEN and CDR2 is SYDVKM in the germline V gene. This chain's CDR3 is CASRSPGFETGELFF. The CDR3 DNA reads TGTGCCAGCAGATCGCCGGGATTTGAAACCGGGGAGCTGTTTTTT.

This clonotype showed up many times. The V gene is TRBV5-1, the J gene TRBJ1-2; D remains ambiguous. Trimming took 0 bases from V and 2 from J, leaving 11 bases between them. The CDR3 covers 15 residues. Germline V gene lookup returns CDR1 SGHRS and CDR2 YFSETQ. The CDR3 reads CASSLDTSPNYGYTF. CDR3 in DNA: TGCGCCAGCAGCTTGGATACCAGTCCCAACTATGGCTACACCTTC. Combining the CDR3 with reference TRBV5-1 and TRBJ1-2 gives the whole variable domain KAGVTQTPRYLIKTRGQQVTLSCSPISGHRSVSWYQQTPGQGLQFLFEYFSETQRNKGNFPGRFSGRQFSNSRSEMNVSTLELGDSALYLCASSLDTSPNYGYTFGSGTRLTVV.

There are many counts of this clonotype. This rearrangement joins TRBV20-1 to TRBJ2-5; D unresolved. CDR1 and CDR2 from the germline V gene are DFQATT and SNEGSKA (reference sequence). CDR3 length: 15 residues. Trimming left V 1 base short and J 0 bases short, with 12 bases between. The CDR3 region is CSARALTQYQETQYF. In DNA form, the CDR3 reads TGCAGTGCTAGAGCCCTCACCCAGTACCAAGAGACCCAGTACTTC.

In its sample, this clonotype was seen a few times. Written as DNA, the CDR3 is TGTGCTAGTGGCCATTCTGCGGGGGTCGTTTCCTACAATGAGCAGTTCTTC. The encoded protein is CASGHSAGVVSYNEQFF. The gene calls are TRBV12-5 and TRBJ2-1, with 7 bases aligning to TRBD2. V gave up 6 bases and J gave up 1 base; unmatched junction bases: 12. CDR1 and CDR2 from the germline V gene are LGHNT and FRNRAP. The length of the CDR3 is 17 residues.

There are many counts of this clonotype. V gene TRBV12-3 or TRBV12-4 combines with J gene TRBJ2-7; 9 bases line up with TRBD1. The CDR3 has 14 residues. The ends lost 6 bases at V and 8 bases at J; junction bases unmatched: 11. As DNA, the CDR3 is TGTGCCAGCAGAGACCGACAGGGGGAAGACAAGCAGTACTTC. Translated, it gives CASRDRQGEDKQYF.

This clonotype was counted between two and nine times. This chain connects TRBV11-2 to TRBJ2-1, with D uncertain. Germline V gene sequence: CDR1 SGHAT, CDR2 FQNNGV. The V and J ends lost 1 base and 8 bases respectively, with 12 bases between them. The CDR3 is made up of 14 amino acids. The CDR3 protein is CASSLAFGSYEQFF. The CDR3 coding sequence is TGTGCCAGCAGCTTAGCTTTTGGCAGCTATGAGCAGTTCTTC.

The chain is built from TRBV4-1 and TRBJ2-7; D unclear. Germline V lookup: CDR1 MGHRA, CDR2 YSYEKL. Trimming removed 0 bases from V and 4 bases from J, with 25 bases in between. This CDR3 is 19 amino acids long. The CDR3 region has the DNA TGCGCCAGCAGCCAAGATCAATCCCCCCCCGATCGAATCGATTACGAGCAGTACTTC. This encodes CASSQDQSPPDRIDYEQYF.

CDR3 in amino acids: CASSPGTAIVETQYF. CDR3 bases: TGTGCCAGCAGCCCGGGGACAGCGATCGTAGAGACCCAGTACTTC. The V and J genes are TRBV7-9 and TRBJ2-5; TRBD1 matches at 7 bases. Germline trimming cut 5 bases from V and 4 bases from J; bases unmatched to any gene: 10. The CDR3 totals 15 residues. CDR1 is SEHNR and CDR2 is FQNEAQ in the germline V gene (reference sequence).

The table lists this clonotype with many counts. This chain joins TRBV5-1 and TRBJ2-7, with 11 bases identical to TRBD2. This CDR3 is built from 19 residues. The V segment lost 1 base and the J segment 4 bases; nucleotides outside the gene matches: 16. In germline, CDR1 is SGHRS, CDR2 YFSETQ. In nucleotides, the CDR3 is TGCGCCAGCAGCTTGCTGGGACAGGGATCTAGCGGGAGGTCTTACGAGCAGTACTTC. This translates into CASSLLGQGSSGRSYEQYF.

This clonotype was seen ten or more times. This rearrangement joins TRBV20-1 to TRBJ2-1, with D perhaps being TRBD1 or TRBD2 (5 bases each). Germline V CDR1 and CDR2: DFQATT, SNEGSKA (reference sequence). Deletions cut 3 bases from V and 0 bases from J, with 9 bases between. This CDR3 is 14 amino acids long. The CDR3 here is CSARGESSYNEQFF. The CDR3, as DNA: TGCAGTGCTAGGGGGGAGAGCTCCTACAATGAGCAGTTCTTC.

V and J are TRBV29-1 and TRBJ1-1; TRBD1 is a possible D gene (6 bases). This CDR3 has 11 residues. CDR1 and CDR2 (germline): SQVTM, ANQGSEA. V was trimmed by 6 bases and J by 7 bases, leaving 12 bases between them. Here the CDR3 DNA reads TGCAGCGTGGGCGTAGGGGGTGAAGCTTTCTTT. Its translation is CSVGVGGEAFF.

The gene calls are TRBV18 and TRBJ2-7; D gene ambiguous. This CDR3 region has 12 residues. Trimming removed 2 bases from V and 7 bases from J, with 9 bases in between. CDR1 KGHSH and CDR2 LQKENI come from the germline V gene. The CDR3 nucleotides read TGTGCCAGCTCACCAAGCATGGGGGAGCAGTACTTC. Translating it yields CASSPSMGEQYF.

At least ten counts were recorded for this clonotype. The CDR3 spells CASSAGGGIYEQYF. For the CDR3, the DNA is TGTGCCAGCAGCGCCGGGGGAGGGATCTACGAGCAGTACTTC. This sequence joins TRBV9 and TRBJ2-7; 7 positions match TRBD2. Germline loops: CDR1 SGDLS, CDR2 YYNGEE. CDR3 size: 14 residues. J lost 3 bases, V lost 3 bases, and 6 bases had no gene match.

V is TRBV6-2 or TRBV6-3 and J is TRBJ2-7; 7 nucleotides match TRBD2. There are 14 residues in the CDR3. Germline values: CDR1 MNHEY, CDR2 SVGEGT. With V trimmed by 5 bases and J by 5 bases, 9 bases remained unmatched. The CDR3 nucleotides are TGTGCCAGCAGTCGGGAGGCGGGGTCAGACGAGCAGTACTTC. It codes for CASSREAGSDEQYF.

The chain combines TRBV20-1 with TRBJ1-5; 9 nucleotides match TRBD1. J gave up 4 bases and V 2 bases, and 6 bases lay outside the gene matches. Germline V gene sequence: CDR1 DFQATT, CDR2 SNEGSKA (reference sequence). The CDR3 is 15 residues long. The CDR3 here is CSARSGQGPNQPQHF. DNA for the CDR3: TGCAGTGCTAGATCGGGACAGGGCCCGAATCAGCCCCAGCATTTT.

This clonotype was picked up many times. The chain recombines TRBV28 with TRBJ1-1, with 8 bases aligning to TRBD1. V shed 6 bases and J 4 bases; nucleotides not matched to a gene: 10. The germline gives CDR1 MDHEN, CDR2 SYDVKM. This CDR3 is built from 15 residues. DNA for the CDR3: TGTGCCAGCAGGCCAGACAGGGGTCGAGCCACTGAAGCTTTCTTT. This sequence encodes CASRPDRGRATEAFF.

This chain joins TRBV11-1 and TRBJ2-3; 7 bases match TRBD2. CDR1 and CDR2 (germline): SGHAT, FQDESV (reference sequence). This CDR3 comprises 15 residues. The junction had 6 bases not matched to a gene; V was cut back by 2 bases and J by 4 bases. The CDR3 region is CASSLWGGVPDTQYF. CDR3 DNA sequence: TGTGCCAGCAGCTTATGGGGGGGTGTCCCAGATACGCAGTATTTT.

The chain carries TRBV9 and TRBJ1-4, with a possible D match to TRBD1 (6 bases). V was pared by 4 bases and J by 0 bases, with 13 bases between. Germline loops: CDR1 SGDLS, CDR2 YYNGEE. The CDR3 consists of 16 residues. This CDR3 is CASSPGQFATNEKLFF. The CDR3 bases are TGTGCCAGCAGCCCCGGACAGTTTGCAACTAATGAAAAACTGTTTTTT.

This clonotype was observed many times. V gene TRBV28 combines with J gene TRBJ1-1; D might be TRBD1 (5 bases). Germline CDR1 MDHEN, CDR2 SYDVKM. The CDR3 has 14 residues. V lost 5 bases and J 2 bases, leaving 12 bases between the germline ends. The CDR3: CASSSSRVNTEAFF. DNA for the CDR3: TGTGCCAGCAGTAGTTCCAGGGTTAACACTGAAGCTTTCTTT. Together with reference TRBV28 and TRBJ1-1, the CDR3 gives the full variable domain: DVKVTQSSRYLVKRTGEKVFLECVQDMDHENMFWYRQDPGLGLRLIYFSYDVKMKEKGDIPEGYSVSREKKERFSLILESASTNQTSMYLCASSSSRVNTEAFFGQGTRLTVV.

In this sample, this clonotype turned up many times. The gene calls are TRBV7-9 and TRBJ1-2, with TRBD1 as a possible D gene (5 bases). CDR1 and CDR2 (germline): SEHNR, FQNEAQ (reference sequence). With 5 bases removed from V and 0 bases from J, the gap between germline ends came to 19 bases. CDR3 length: 17 amino acids. CDR3 in amino acids: CASSKWGEGRTNYGYTF. CDR3 in DNA: TGTGCCAGCAGCAAGTGGGGTGAGGGACGAACTAACTATGGCTACACCTTC.

The chain has TRBV2 and TRBJ2-1, with 11 bases identical to TRBD2. V shed 9 bases and J 10 bases; nucleotides not matched to a gene: 14. Per germline, CDR1 SNHLY and CDR2 FYNNEI. The CDR3 has 15 residues. The DNA for the CDR3 is TGTGCCAGTGAGTTCGGTAGCGGGAGGGCGATGGAGCAGTTCTTC. This encodes CASEFGSGRAMEQFF.

This clonotype was observed a single time. One end of the junction does not line up with germline, which may come from a read error. V is TRBV12-3 or TRBV12-4 and J is TRBJ2-1; 8 nucleotides match TRBD1. CDR3 length equals 16 residues. The DNA for the CDR3 is TGTGCCAGCTCACTAAACGACAGGGGCTCCCACAATGAGCAGTTCTTC. Translation gives CASSLNDRGSHNEQFF.

There are many counts of this clonotype. The chain joins TRBV7-8 to TRBJ1-5; possible D gene TRBD1, 6 bases. Looked up from germline, CDR1 is SGHVS and CDR2 is FQNEAQ. Trimming cost V 0 bases and J 9 bases, with 12 bases left between them. CDR3 length: 14 amino acids. CDR3 protein: CASSLAQGLGPQHF. CDR3 DNA sequence: TGTGCCAGCAGCTTAGCGCAGGGGCTGGGGCCCCAGCATTTT.

This clonotype was seen many times. The J gene is TRBJ1-4, the V gene TRBV7-9, with a possible D match to TRBD1 (5 bases). V lost 4 bases to trimming and J lost 5 bases, with 23 bases between them. The germline gives CDR1 SEHNR, CDR2 FQNEAQ (reference sequence). This CDR3 comprises 18 residues. The CDR3 loop reads CASSSGLRDFAPNEKLFF. The CDR3 DNA sequence: TGTGCCAGCAGCTCGGGACTTCGGGACTTTGCCCCAAATGAAAAACTGTTTTTT.

This clonotype was found a few times. The chain employs TRBV14 and TRBJ1-3; D may be TRBD1 (5 bases). The CDR3 has 15 residues. Trimming left V 4 bases short and J 4 bases short, with 14 bases between. CDR1 is SGHDN, CDR2 FVKESK, per germline. The chain's CDR3 is CASSPTRGWGNTIYF. In DNA form, the CDR3 reads TGTGCCAGCAGCCCGACAAGGGGATGGGGAAACACCATATATTTT.

This clonotype came up many times. The chain couples TRBV20-1 to TRBJ2-7; the D gene is possibly TRBD1 (6 bases). Germline V gives CDR1 DFQATT, CDR2 SNEGSKA (reference sequence). The CDR3 sequence is 11 residues long. The V and J ends lost 7 bases and 4 bases respectively, with 11 bases between them. DNA for the CDR3: TGCAGTGTTGGACAGCCATACGAGCAGTACTTC. This translates into CSVGQPYEQYF.